The clone carrying this T cell receptor (beta chain) was observed a single time. What it binds is unknown. The repertoire was sequenced with immunoSEQ multiplex PCR; TCRdb's copy has only in-frame clones and lacks some. The table records 51,000 or so clones, 70% to 90% of them present only once. The source of the sample is a study of radiotherapy plus CTLA-4 blockade in lung cancer. Background on the study: Objective responses were seen in around 19% of patients, disease control in about 30%. Findings and limits, study-wide: Increased serum interferon-beta after radiation also reportedly predicted response strongly. Expansion in blood of tumor-derived TCR clones was seen after radiotherapy plus ipilimumab.

CDR3 size: 16 residues. CDR1 is MNHNS, CDR2 SASEGT, per germline. The germline V and J ends were trimmed by 1 base and 0 bases, with 10 bases remaining between them. The J gene is TRBJ1-5, the V gene TRBV6-1, with D hard to call. The TCR sequence derives from a human donor with non-small cell lung cancer whose response to radiotherapy plus ipilimumab could not be evaluated. Specimen: peripheral blood, collected from a patient treated with radiotherapy plus ipilimumab. CDR3 DNA: TGTGCCAGCAGTGAAGGGGCAGGATATAGCAATCAGCCCCAGCATTTT. Protein: CASSEGAGYSNQPQHF.